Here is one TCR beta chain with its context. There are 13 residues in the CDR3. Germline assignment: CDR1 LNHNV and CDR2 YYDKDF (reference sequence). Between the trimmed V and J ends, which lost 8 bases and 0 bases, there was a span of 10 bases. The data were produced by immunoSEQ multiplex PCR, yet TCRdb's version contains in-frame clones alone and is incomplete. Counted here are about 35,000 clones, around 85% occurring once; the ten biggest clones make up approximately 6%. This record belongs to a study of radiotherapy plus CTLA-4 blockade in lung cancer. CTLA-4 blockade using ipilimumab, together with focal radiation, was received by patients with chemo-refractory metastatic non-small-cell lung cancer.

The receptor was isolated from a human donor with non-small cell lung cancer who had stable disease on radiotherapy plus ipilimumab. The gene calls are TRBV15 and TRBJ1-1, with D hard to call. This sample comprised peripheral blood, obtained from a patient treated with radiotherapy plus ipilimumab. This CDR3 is CATGRQLNTEAFF. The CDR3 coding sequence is TGTGCCACCGGGAGACAACTGAACACTGAAGCTTTCTTT. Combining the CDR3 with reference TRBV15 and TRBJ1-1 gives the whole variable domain DAMVIQNPRYQVTQFGKPVTLSCSQTLNHNVMYWYQQKSSQAPKLLFHYYDKDFNNEADTPDNFQSRRPNTSFCFLDIRSPGLGDTAMYLCATGRQLNTEAFFGQGTRLTVV.